What follows is one TCR beta chain and its context. Its specificity is unknown. This sample is part of a study of cytomegalovirus exposure and HLA in healthy donors. The PCR used 60 Vbeta and 13 Jbeta primers. Method: immunoSEQ multiplex PCR; TCRdb's copy keeps in-frame clones and lacks some. The profile shows about 120,000 clones, 80% of them singletons. Whole-study results and caveats: According to reports, the classifier identified cytomegalovirus status with high specificity and sensitivity. It was assumed in the presence/absence analyses that sequencing depth was roughly uniform across donors. The study designated 150 or so TCR beta chains cytomegalovirus-associated.

The source of this sequence is a female donor in good health and CMV-seronegative. Sample: PBMCs.

The CDR3 bases are TGTGCCAGCAGCCGCGGGGTCTCTATCTACAATGAGCAGTTCTTC. It translates to CASSRGVSIYNEQFF. The chain has TRBV5-8 and TRBJ2-1, with a possible D match to TRBD2 (6 bases). CDR1 and CDR2 (germline): SGHTS, YDEGEE. The germline V and J ends were trimmed by 4 bases and 3 bases, with 14 bases remaining between them. This CDR3 has 15 amino acids.